This TCR beta chain derives from a study of patients and donors after allogeneic stem cell transplantation. This clonotype was counted between two and nine times. CDR3 size: 16 residues. Germline trimming cut 4 bases from V and 3 bases from J; bases unmatched to any gene: 9. Per the germline V gene, CDR1 is SGHRS and CDR2 is YFSETQ. TCRdb fed the RT-PCR reads into MiXCR, producing one record per CDR3 protein. The table records some 960,000 distinct CDR3 sequences, 15% to 20% of them present only once. The sequence derives from a human donor who was either an allogeneic HSCT recipient or a stem cell or donor lymphocyte infusion donor (not recorded which). It is not recorded whose cells these are; they may come from a transplant donor. Sequencing input: blood, either unsorted or a sorted T cell fraction (not recorded which). This chain connects TRBV5-1 to TRBJ1-1; 10 bases map to TRBD1. In DNA, the CDR3 is TGCGCCAGCAGCCGAGAAAGGACAGGGGGGGACACTGAAGCTTTCTTT. Its translation: CASSRERTGGDTEAFF.